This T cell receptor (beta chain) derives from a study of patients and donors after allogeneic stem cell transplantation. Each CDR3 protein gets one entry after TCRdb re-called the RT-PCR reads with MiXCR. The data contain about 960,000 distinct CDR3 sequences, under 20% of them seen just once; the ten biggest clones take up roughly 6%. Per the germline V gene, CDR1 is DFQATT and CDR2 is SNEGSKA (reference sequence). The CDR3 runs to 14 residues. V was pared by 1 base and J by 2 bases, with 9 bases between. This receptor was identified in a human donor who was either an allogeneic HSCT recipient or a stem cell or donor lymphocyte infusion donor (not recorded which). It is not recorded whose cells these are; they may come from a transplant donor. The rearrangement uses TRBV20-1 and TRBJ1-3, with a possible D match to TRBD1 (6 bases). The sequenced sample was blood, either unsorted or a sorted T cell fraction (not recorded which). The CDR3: CSARVAGAGNTIYF. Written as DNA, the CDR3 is TGCAGTGCTAGAGTGGCAGGGGCTGGAAACACCATATATTTT.